Listed below are T cell receptor beta chains from one sample, sequenced in a study of blood T cell repertoires in COVID-19. TCRdb keeps only in-frame clones here, not all; method: immunoSEQ multiplex PCR. This sample yields more than 300,000 clones, of which more than 80% are seen a single time; 6.4% belongs to the top ten. Sequencing was performed on peripheral blood. These receptors all stem from a man aged 18-30 years who had recovered from COVID-19. The CDR3 runs from the conserved cysteine through the conserved F or W. The D gene is left open where the match is weak. Clone size appears in some rows only: once, few, many, or a class for an expanded clone.

clone_size: -
d_call: -
v_call: TRBV5-1
j_call: TRBJ2-7
cdr3_aa: CASSLIGGEGEQYF
cdr3_nt: TGCGCCAGCAGCTTGATAGGGGGAGAGGGGGAGCAGTACTTC

clone_size: many
d_call: TRBD2
v_call: TRBV10-3
j_call: TRBJ2-7
cdr3_aa: CAISESRSGGSSYEQYF
cdr3_nt: TGTGCCATCAGTGAGTCGCGTAGCGGGGGCAGCTCCTACGAGCAGTACTTC

clone_size: -
d_call: TRBD1
v_call: TRBV9
j_call: TRBJ2-1
cdr3_aa: CASSVEGAWDNEQFF
cdr3_nt: TGTGCCAGCAGCGTTGAGGGGGCTTGGGACAATGAGCAGTTCTTC

clone_size: -
d_call: TRBD2
v_call: TRBV5-6
j_call: TRBJ2-1
cdr3_aa: CASRYSLGLAGDEQFF
cdr3_nt: TGTGCCAGCAGATATTCCTTGGGACTAGCGGGAGATGAGCAGTTCTTC

clone_size: -
d_call: TRBD1
v_call: TRBV5-1
j_call: TRBJ2-2
cdr3_aa: CASSSVGQGAIGELFF
cdr3_nt: TGCGCCAGCAGCTCGGTGGGACAGGGGGCGATCGGGGAGCTGTTTTTT

clone_size: -
d_call: TRBD1
v_call: TRBV6-5
j_call: TRBJ1-2
cdr3_aa: CASSYGTGSFYGYTF
cdr3_nt: TGTGCCAGCAGTTACGGGACAGGGTCTTTTTATGGCTACACCTTC

clone_size: -
d_call: TRBD2
v_call: TRBV18
j_call: TRBJ2-2
cdr3_aa: CASSPPGLAGGVTGELFF
cdr3_nt: TGTGCCAGCTCACCGCCGGGACTAGCGGGGGGTGTCACCGGGGAGCTGTTTTTT

clone_size: -
d_call: TRBD2
v_call: TRBV23-1
j_call: TRBJ2-1
cdr3_aa: CWREDNEQFF
cdr3_nt: TGCTGGCGGGAGGACAATGAGCAGTTCTTC

clone_size: -
d_call: -
v_call: TRBV6-5
j_call: TRBJ2-7
cdr3_aa: CASSYSVGPYEQYF
cdr3_nt: TGTGCCAGCAGTTACTCGGTGGGGCCCTACGAGCAGTACTTC

clone_size: -
d_call: -
v_call: TRBV19
j_call: TRBJ1-5
cdr3_aa: CASTGGGFNQPQHF
cdr3_nt: TGTGCCTCCACCGGGGGGGGATTTAATCAGCCCCAGCATTTT

clone_size: -
d_call: TRBD2
v_call: TRBV11-3
j_call: TRBJ2-1
cdr3_aa: CASSLGLAEYNEQFF
cdr3_nt: TGTGCCAGCAGCTTGGGACTAGCGGAGTACAATGAGCAGTTCTTC

clone_size: few
d_call: -
v_call: TRBV6-1
j_call: TRBJ1-4
cdr3_aa: CASSDQAGDEKLFF
cdr3_nt: TGTGCCAGCAGTGATCAGGCCGGGGATGAAAAACTGTTTTTT

clone_size: -
d_call: -
v_call: TRBV29-1
j_call: TRBJ2-3
cdr3_aa: CSVVVAGDGTDTQYF
cdr3_nt: TGCAGCGTTGTGGTCGCAGGGGATGGCACAGATACGCAGTATTTT

clone_size: -
d_call: TRBD1
v_call: TRBV5-1
j_call: TRBJ2-3
cdr3_aa: CASSEGQGPPDTQYF
cdr3_nt: TGCGCCAGCAGCGAGGGACAGGGCCCCCCAGATACGCAGTATTTT

clone_size: few
d_call: TRBD1
v_call: TRBV5-4
j_call: TRBJ1-1
cdr3_aa: CASSKGQANTEAFF
cdr3_nt: TGTGCCAGCAGTAAGGGACAGGCGAACACTGAAGCTTTCTTT